This entry features one T cell receptor (beta chain) sequence. Samples underwent the assay at deep level. Genomic DNA of each subset was evenly split across several immunoSEQ plates. Sequencing used immunoSEQ multiplex PCR; TCRdb keeps in-frame clones, though not all of them. The sample has 2 million to 2.5 million clones, approximately 93% seen once. The sample is drawn from a study of shared clonotypes between healthy human individuals. Trimming removed 0 bases from V and 0 bases from J, with 9 bases in between. The CDR3 is made up of 16 amino acids. Germline CDR1 and CDR2: MGHRA and YSYEKL. The V and J genes are TRBV4-1 and TRBJ1-5; possible D gene TRBD1, 5 bases. Sequenced input: naive CD4+ T cells from PBMCs. Subset of the sample: CD45RA+ positively selected. The sequence was collected from a young man in good health. Some clones in this sample may be carry-over from other donors' samples. In DNA, the CDR3 is TGCGCCAGCAGCCAAGAAGGGGACTTTAGCAATCAGCCCCAGCATTTT. Its translation is CASSQEGDFSNQPQHF.